This entry lists 25 T cell receptor beta chains sequenced from one sample in a study of shared clonotypes between healthy human individuals. Measured with immunoSEQ multiplex PCR; TCRdb has only the in-frame clones, and not every one. In the table there are about 2 million clones, approximately 95% of which are singletons. It was CD45RO-negative cells, positively selected for CCR7, that made up naive CD8 cells, with terminally differentiated effector memory CD45RA+ cells excluded. Sample: naive CD8+ T cells sorted from blood. The receptors were sampled from a man between 18 and 29 years old in good health.

The rearrangement links TRBV4-1 to TRBJ2-2; D possibly corresponds to TRBD2 (5 bases). The CDR3 is 16 amino acids. The germline V gene encodes CDR1 MGHRA and CDR2 YSYEKL. Trimming removed 3 bases from V and 7 bases from J, with 18 bases in between. CDR3 sequence (DNA): TGCGCCAGCAGCCATACTGGACTGGTAGATCTCGGGGAGCTGTTTTTT. This sequence encodes CASSHTGLVDLGELFF.

This clone was seen just once. This sequence joins TRBV5-4 and TRBJ2-2; TRBD2 might be the D (6 bases). CDR3 length: 15 residues. CDR1 and CDR2 from the germline V gene are SGHNT and YYREEE (reference sequence). The ends were cut back, 3 bases at V and 3 bases at J, with 12 bases in the middle. CDR3 coding DNA: TGTGCCAGCAGCTCGCGGGACTTATACACCGGGGAGCTGTTTTTT. Amino acids: CASSSRDLYTGELFF.

The chain uses TRBV30 and TRBJ2-1, with TRBD2 matching over 8 bases. CDR3 length equals 14 residues. V shed 6 bases, J shed 7 bases, and the junction held 11 bases outside the gene matches. Per the germline V gene, CDR1 is GTSNPN and CDR2 is SVGIG (reference sequence). The CDR3: CACSGGPLWNEQFF. In DNA form, the CDR3 reads TGTGCCTGTTCGGGGGGGCCCCTTTGGAATGAGCAGTTCTTC.

This clone appeared a single time. The CDR3 region is CASSYLGGGTDTQYF. The CDR3 nucleotides are TGTGCCAGCAGTTACCTCGGGGGGGGAACAGATACGCAGTATTTT. This sequence joins TRBV6-6 and TRBJ2-3; TRBD2 aligns across 8 bases. With 2 bases clipped from V and 3 bases from J, the junction kept 4 bases outside the gene matches. This CDR3 spans 15 amino acids. The V gene's germline CDR1 is MNHNY and CDR2 SVGAGI (reference sequence).

The chain is built from TRBV1 and TRBJ2-1; the table gives TRBD2 as D, unverified against the DNA. TRBV1 constitutes a pseudogene. This CDR3 has 14 residues. DNA for the CDR3: TGCACCAGCAGCCACCGCGACGGGTACAATGAGCAGTTCTTC. It codes for CTSSHRDGYNEQFF.

This sequence joins TRBV5-6 and TRBJ2-2; D tentatively reads TRBD1 or TRBD2 (5 bases each). Deletions cut 5 bases from V and 7 bases from J, with 12 bases between. Per the germline V gene, CDR1 is SGHDT and CDR2 is YYEEEE. The CDR3 consists of 13 residues. The chain's CDR3 is CASRYGTGGELFF. The DNA for the CDR3 is TGTGCCAGCAGATATGGGACGGGCGGGGAGCTGTTTTTT.

The chain joins TRBV5-6 to TRBJ2-5; 7 bases align to TRBD1. CDR1 and CDR2 from the germline V gene are SGHDT and YYEEEE. The CDR3 runs to 15 residues. J was trimmed by 5 bases and V by 4 bases; bases with no gene match: 11. CDR3 nucleotides: TGTGCCAGCAGCCCAGAATCACAGGGGCGGGAGACCCAGTACTTC. This codes for CASSPESQGRETQYF.

This chain's CDR3 is CASSFPNRETQYF. In DNA, the CDR3 is TGTGCCAGCAGTTTTCCCAATCGGGAGACCCAGTACTTC. This chain joins TRBV7-9 and TRBJ2-5; D unresolved. CDR3 length: 13 amino acids. Germline CDR1 reads SEHNR; CDR2 reads FQNEAQ (reference sequence). Trimming took off 6 bases at V and 5 bases at J, with 13 bases between the two ends.

This sequence joins TRBV5-4 and TRBJ2-7; D gene unclear. The CDR3 sequence is 13 residues long. CDR1 and CDR2 (germline): SGHNT, YYREEE (reference sequence). V was pared by 4 bases and J by 12 bases, with 20 bases between. In DNA, the CDR3 is TGTGCCAGCAGCAGAGACACCCTCAAAGAGACGTACTTC. It encodes CASSRDTLKETYF.

J is TRBJ1-5 and V is TRBV7-3; 7 bases line up with TRBD1. Germline V gives CDR1 SGHTA, CDR2 FQGTGA. J gave up 5 bases and V 2 bases, and 3 bases lay outside the gene matches. The CDR3 runs to 14 residues. This CDR3 reads CASSLPTGDQPQHF. DNA for the CDR3: TGTGCCAGCAGCTTACCTACAGGGGATCAGCCCCAGCATTTT.

This chain uses TRBV6-5 with TRBJ2-7, with a possible D match to TRBD1 (6 bases). The germline V gene encodes CDR1 MNHEY and CDR2 SVGAGI. The CDR3 loop spans 12 amino acids. V was cut by 4 bases and J by 5 bases, with 9 bases left in between. The CDR3: CASSSWTDEQYF. CDR3 sequence (DNA): TGTGCCAGCAGTTCTTGGACAGACGAGCAGTACTTC.

J is TRBJ2-7 and V is TRBV7-6; 7 bases line up with TRBD2. This CDR3 has 16 residues. The germline CDR1 and CDR2 sequences are SGHVS and FNYEAQ. V was clipped by 1 base and J by 5 bases; unmatched bases: 11. CDR3 sequence: CASSLDGEGRNDEQYF. The CDR3 coding sequence is TGTGCCAGCAGCTTAGACGGGGAGGGCCGAAACGACGAGCAGTACTTC.

The chain recombines TRBV4-2 with TRBJ2-1, with D uncertain. Trimming cost V 1 base and J 0 bases, with 22 bases left between them. Per the germline V gene, CDR1 is LGHNA and CDR2 is YNFKEQ. The CDR3 contains 20 residues. CDR3 amino acids: CASSQVNWGEAESSYNEQFF. The CDR3 DNA is TGTGCCAGCAGCCAAGTTAATTGGGGTGAGGCAGAAAGCTCCTACAATGAGCAGTTCTTC.

Details on this clone: The same CDR3 is also encoded by other DNA sequences in this sample. This sequence joins TRBV30 and TRBJ1-4; D is ambiguous. The CDR3 extends over 13 amino acids. Germline V gene lookup returns CDR1 GTSNPN and CDR2 SVGIG (reference sequence). V gave up 0 bases and J gave up 0 bases, with 2 bases separating them. The CDR3 nucleotides are TGTGCCTGGAGTGTGGCAACTAATGAAAAACTGTTTTTT. Amino acids: CAWSVATNEKLFF.

The chain recombines TRBV27 with TRBJ1-5; D not certain. V was clipped by 3 bases and J by 0 bases, with 6 bases between them. The CDR3 spans 14 residues. Looked up from germline, CDR1 is MNHEY and CDR2 is SMNVEV (reference sequence). The CDR3, as DNA: TGTGCCAGCAGTTTTCGACATAGCAATCAGCCCCAGCATTTT. Its translation: CASSFRHSNQPQHF.

J is TRBJ2-1 and V is TRBV2; TRBD2 might be the D (6 bases). Germline V CDR1 and CDR2: SNHLY, FYNNEI. CDR3 length equals 17 residues. V lost 4 bases and J lost 0, with 16 bases in between. The CDR3 DNA reads as TGTGCCAGCAGTGGGGCCGGAGGGTTTCCCTCCTACAATGAGCAGTTCTTC. Translating gives CASSGAGGFPSYNEQFF.

This chain joins TRBV12-5 and TRBJ1-1, with 7 bases fitting TRBD1. The CDR3 has 14 amino acids. Unmatched junction bases numbered 4, after V lost 3 bases and J lost 3 bases. Germline V gives CDR1 LGHNT, CDR2 FRNRAP. The CDR3 bases are TGTGCTAGTGGTTTAGCCGGGACAGACACTGAAGCTTTCTTT. As protein: CASGLAGTDTEAFF.

This chain links TRBV18 with TRBJ2-7; D possibly corresponds to TRBD2 (7 bases). Trimming took off 6 bases at V and 2 bases at J, with 20 bases between the two ends. Germline lookup yields CDR1 KGHSH and CDR2 LQKENI. The CDR3 spans 16 residues. The CDR3 sequence: CASSPEGGASAYEQYF. As DNA, the CDR3 is TGTGCCAGCTCGCCGGAGGGGGGGGCGAGCGCCTACGAGCAGTACTTC.

This chain joins TRBV10-3 and TRBJ1-3; no clear D gene. The CDR3 runs 13 residues. V was pared by 10 bases and J by 0 bases, with 10 bases between. The germline gives CDR1 ENHRY, CDR2 SYGVKD. This CDR3 reads CATVELSGNTIYF. In DNA form, the CDR3 reads TGTGCCACCGTGGAGCTCTCTGGAAACACCATATATTTT.

Turning to this clone: Other DNA variants within this sample encode the same CDR3. This rearrangement joins TRBV7-9 to TRBJ2-7; 10 bases are shared with TRBD1. The germline CDR1 and CDR2 sequences are SEHNR and FQNEAQ (reference sequence). V dropped 5 bases and J dropped 0; count of bases not matched to a gene: 4. The CDR3 is 15 amino acids. CDR3 amino acids: CASSLGQGSSYEQYF. The CDR3 DNA reads TGTGCCAGCAGCCTGGGACAGGGGTCCTCCTACGAGCAGTACTTC.

The V call is TRBV12-5, the J call TRBJ2-7, with D possibly being TRBD1 or TRBD2 (6 bases each). CDR1 LGHNT and CDR2 FRNRAP come from the germline V gene. V shed 5 bases and J shed 3 bases, with 17 bases lying between them. CDR3 size: 15 residues. CDR3 residues: CASGEGGSRYYEQYF. The DNA for the CDR3 is TGTGCTAGTGGTGAGGGGGGATCTAGATACTACGAGCAGTACTTC.

This sequence joins TRBV29-1 and TRBJ1-1; perhaps TRBD1 as D (5 bases). Germline V gene data show CDR1 as SQVTM and CDR2 as ANQGSEA. CDR3 length: 14 residues. V lost 7 bases and J lost 1, with 16 bases in between. The CDR3 loop is CSARPGQGNTEAFF. In DNA form, the CDR3 reads TGCAGCGCCCGCCCCGGGCAGGGGAACACTGAAGCTTTCTTT.

The chain recombines TRBV2 with TRBJ2-5; the match to TRBD1 covers 10 bases. The V segment lost 4 bases and the J segment 3 bases; nucleotides outside the gene matches: 5. The CDR3 has 15 amino acids. The germline V gene has CDR1 SNHLY and CDR2 FYNNEI. The DNA of the CDR3 is TGTGCCAGCAGTGTAGGGGGGACAGGGGAAGAGACCCAGTACTTC. Amino acids: CASSVGGTGEETQYF.

J is TRBJ1-1 and V is TRBV29-1, with 7 positions matching TRBD1. Germline V CDR1 and CDR2: SQVTM, ANQGSEA. The CDR3 is 14 amino acids. The V and J ends lost 3 bases and 6 bases, in that order; junction bases with no gene match: 10. CDR3 loop: CSVDGGTAVAEAFF. DNA of the CDR3: TGCAGCGTTGACGGGGGGACAGCGGTTGCTGAAGCTTTCTTT. Drawing the rest from reference TRBV29-1 and TRBJ1-1, the complete variable domain is SAVISQKPSRDICQRGTSLTIQCQVDSQVTMMFWYRQQPGQSLTLIATANQGSEATYESGFVIDKFPISRPNLTFSTLTVSNMSPEDSSIYLCSVDGGTAVAEAFFGQGTRLTVV.

This rearrangement joins TRBV6-4 to TRBJ2-1; TRBD1 matches 8 bases. The CDR3 has 16 residues. V trimming: 0 bases; J trimming: 7 bases; junction bases outside the gene matches: 8. Germline CDR1 MRHNA, CDR2 SNTAGT. In DNA form, the CDR3 reads TGTGCCAGCAGTGACTCTCTGAGGACAGGGTTGAATGAGCAGTTCTTC. Encoded protein: CASSDSLRTGLNEQFF.